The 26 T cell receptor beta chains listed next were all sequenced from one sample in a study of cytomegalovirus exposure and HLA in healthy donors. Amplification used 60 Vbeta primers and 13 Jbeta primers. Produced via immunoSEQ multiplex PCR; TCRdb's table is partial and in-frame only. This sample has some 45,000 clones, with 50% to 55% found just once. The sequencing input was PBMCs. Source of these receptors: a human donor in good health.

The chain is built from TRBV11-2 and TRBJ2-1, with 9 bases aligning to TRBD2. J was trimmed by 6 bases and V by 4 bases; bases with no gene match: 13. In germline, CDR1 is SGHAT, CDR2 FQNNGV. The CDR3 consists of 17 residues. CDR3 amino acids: CASSWRTGRGGSNEQFF. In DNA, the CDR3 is TGTGCCAGCAGCTGGAGAACGGGGCGGGGGGGGAGCAATGAGCAGTTCTTC.

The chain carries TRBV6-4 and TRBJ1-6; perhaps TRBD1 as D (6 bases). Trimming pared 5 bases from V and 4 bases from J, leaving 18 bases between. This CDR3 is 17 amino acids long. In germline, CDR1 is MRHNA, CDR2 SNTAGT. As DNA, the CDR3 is TGTGCCAGCAGTAGGATAGACAGGAGAGTTTATAATTCACCCCTCCACTTT. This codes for CASSRIDRRVYNSPLHF.

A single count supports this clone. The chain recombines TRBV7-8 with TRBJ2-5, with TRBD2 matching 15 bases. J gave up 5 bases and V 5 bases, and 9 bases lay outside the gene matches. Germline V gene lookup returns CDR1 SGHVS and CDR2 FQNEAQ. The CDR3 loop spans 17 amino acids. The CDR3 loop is CASSIYGLAGGRETQYF. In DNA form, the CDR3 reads TGTGCCAGCAGCATATATGGACTAGCGGGGGGGCGGGAGACCCAGTACTTC.

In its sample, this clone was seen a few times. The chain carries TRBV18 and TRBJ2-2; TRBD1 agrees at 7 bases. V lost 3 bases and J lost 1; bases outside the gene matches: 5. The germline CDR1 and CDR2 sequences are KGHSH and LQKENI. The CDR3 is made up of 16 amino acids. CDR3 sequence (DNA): TGTGCCAGCTCACCGAATAGACAGGGGAACACCGGGGAGCTGTTTTTT. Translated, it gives CASSPNRQGNTGELFF.

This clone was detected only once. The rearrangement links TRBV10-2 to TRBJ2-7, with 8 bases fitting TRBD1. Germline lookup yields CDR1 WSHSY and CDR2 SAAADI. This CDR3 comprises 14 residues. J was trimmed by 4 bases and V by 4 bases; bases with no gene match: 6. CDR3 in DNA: TGCGCCAGCAGTGCGGACAGGGTTAGGTACGAGCAGTACTTC. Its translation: CASSADRVRYEQYF.

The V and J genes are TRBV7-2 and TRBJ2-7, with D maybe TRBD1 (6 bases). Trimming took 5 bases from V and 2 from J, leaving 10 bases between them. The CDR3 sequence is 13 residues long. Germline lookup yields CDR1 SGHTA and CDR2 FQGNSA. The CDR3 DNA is TGTGCCAGCAGCCCGACAGGAGCCTACGAGCAGTACTTC. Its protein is CASSPTGAYEQYF.

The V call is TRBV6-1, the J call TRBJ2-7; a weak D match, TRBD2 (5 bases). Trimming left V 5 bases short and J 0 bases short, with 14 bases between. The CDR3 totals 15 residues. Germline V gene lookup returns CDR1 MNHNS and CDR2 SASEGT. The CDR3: CASSPGRSGSYEQYF. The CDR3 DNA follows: TGTGCCAGCAGTCCTGGGAGAAGCGGCTCCTACGAGCAGTACTTC.

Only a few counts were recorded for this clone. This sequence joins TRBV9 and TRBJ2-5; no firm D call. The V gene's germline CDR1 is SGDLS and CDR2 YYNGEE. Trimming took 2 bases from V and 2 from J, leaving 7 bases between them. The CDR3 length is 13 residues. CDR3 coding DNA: TGTGCCAGCAGCGTTGACATACAAGAGACCCAGTACTTC. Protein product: CASSVDIQETQYF.

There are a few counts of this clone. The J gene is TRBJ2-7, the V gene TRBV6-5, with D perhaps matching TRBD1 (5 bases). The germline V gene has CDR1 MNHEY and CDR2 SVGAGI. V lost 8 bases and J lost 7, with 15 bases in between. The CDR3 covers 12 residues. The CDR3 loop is CASWGRAEEQYF. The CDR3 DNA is TGTGCCAGCTGGGGCCGGGCCGAGGAGCAGTACTTC.

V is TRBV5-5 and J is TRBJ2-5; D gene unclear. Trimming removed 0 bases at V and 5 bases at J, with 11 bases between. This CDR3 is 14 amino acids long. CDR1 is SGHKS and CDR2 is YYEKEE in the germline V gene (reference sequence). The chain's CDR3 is CASSLAGFWETQYF. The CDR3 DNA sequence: TGTGCCAGCAGCTTGGCGGGTTTTTGGGAGACCCAGTACTTC.

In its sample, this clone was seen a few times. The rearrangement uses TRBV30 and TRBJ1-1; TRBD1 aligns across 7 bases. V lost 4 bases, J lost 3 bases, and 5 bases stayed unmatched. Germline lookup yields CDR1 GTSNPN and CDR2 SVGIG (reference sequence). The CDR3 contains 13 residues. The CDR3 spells CAWTRQGYTEAFF. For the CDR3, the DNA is TGTGCCTGGACCAGACAGGGTTACACTGAAGCTTTCTTT.

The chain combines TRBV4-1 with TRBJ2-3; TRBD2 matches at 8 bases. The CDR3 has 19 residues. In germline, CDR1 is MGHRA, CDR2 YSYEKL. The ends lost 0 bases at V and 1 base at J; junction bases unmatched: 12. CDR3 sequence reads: CASSQEEGALAAGTDTQYF. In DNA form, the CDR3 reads TGCGCCAGCAGCCAAGAGGAAGGGGCACTAGCGGCCGGCACAGATACGCAGTATTTT.

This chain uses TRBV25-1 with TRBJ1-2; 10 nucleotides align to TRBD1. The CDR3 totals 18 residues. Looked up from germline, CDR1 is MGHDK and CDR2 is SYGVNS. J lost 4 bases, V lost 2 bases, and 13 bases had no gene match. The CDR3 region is CASSEPGGTGASGYGYTF. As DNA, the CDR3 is TGTGCCAGCAGTGAACCCGGGGGGACAGGGGCGTCTGGCTATGGCTACACCTTC.

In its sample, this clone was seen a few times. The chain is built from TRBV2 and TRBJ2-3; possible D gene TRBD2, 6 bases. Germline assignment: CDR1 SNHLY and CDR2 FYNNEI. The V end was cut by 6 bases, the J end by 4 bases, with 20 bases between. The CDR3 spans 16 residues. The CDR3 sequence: CASRPIGGPKADTQYF. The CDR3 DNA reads TGTGCCAGCAGGCCGATCGGGGGACCAAAGGCAGATACGCAGTATTTT.

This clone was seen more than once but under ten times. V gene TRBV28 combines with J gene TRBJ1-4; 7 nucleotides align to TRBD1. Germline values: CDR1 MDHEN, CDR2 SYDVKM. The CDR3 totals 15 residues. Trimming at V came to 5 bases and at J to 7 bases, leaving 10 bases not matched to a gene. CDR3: CASSLAGQPSEKLFF. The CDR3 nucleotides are TGTGCCAGCAGTCTAGCGGGACAGCCCTCTGAAAAACTGTTTTTT.

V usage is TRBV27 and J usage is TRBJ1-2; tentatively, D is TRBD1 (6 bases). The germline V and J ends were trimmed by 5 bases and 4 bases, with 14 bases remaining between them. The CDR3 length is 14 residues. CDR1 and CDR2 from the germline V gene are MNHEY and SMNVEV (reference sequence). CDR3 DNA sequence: TGTGCCAGCAGTCCCCCCCTCAGGGGCTATGGCTACACCTTC. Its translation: CASSPPLRGYGYTF.

The CDR3 is CSVQGARVQETQYF. In DNA form, the CDR3 reads TGCAGCGTTCAGGGGGCCCGTGTCCAAGAGACCCAGTACTTC. The chain has TRBV29-1 and TRBJ2-5, with TRBD1 matching 8 bases. V shed 5 bases, J shed 1 base, and the junction held 6 bases outside the gene matches. CDR3 length equals 14 residues. CDR1 is SQVTM and CDR2 is ANQGSEA in the germline V gene.

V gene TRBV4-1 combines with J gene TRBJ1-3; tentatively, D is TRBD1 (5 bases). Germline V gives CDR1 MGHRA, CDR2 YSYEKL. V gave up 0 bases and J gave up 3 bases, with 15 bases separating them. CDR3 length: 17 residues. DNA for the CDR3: TGCGCCAGCAGCCAAGAAATCAGGCAGGGAAATGGAAACACCATATATTTT. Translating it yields CASSQEIRQGNGNTIYF.

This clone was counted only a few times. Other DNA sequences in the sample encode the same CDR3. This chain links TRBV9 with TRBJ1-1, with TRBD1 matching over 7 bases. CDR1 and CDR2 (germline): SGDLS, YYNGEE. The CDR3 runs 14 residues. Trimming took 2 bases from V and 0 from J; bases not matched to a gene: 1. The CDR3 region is CASSVGQVNTEAFF. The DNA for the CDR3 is TGTGCCAGCAGCGTCGGACAGGTGAACACTGAAGCTTTCTTT.

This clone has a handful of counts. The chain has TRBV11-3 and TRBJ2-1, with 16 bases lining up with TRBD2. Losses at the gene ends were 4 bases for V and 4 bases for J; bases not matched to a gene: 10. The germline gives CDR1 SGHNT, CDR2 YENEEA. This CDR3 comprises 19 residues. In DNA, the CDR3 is TGTGCCAGCAGCTATGGGACTAGCGGGAGGGCCAGGGGTTACAATGAGCAGTTCTTC. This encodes CASSYGTSGRARGYNEQFF.

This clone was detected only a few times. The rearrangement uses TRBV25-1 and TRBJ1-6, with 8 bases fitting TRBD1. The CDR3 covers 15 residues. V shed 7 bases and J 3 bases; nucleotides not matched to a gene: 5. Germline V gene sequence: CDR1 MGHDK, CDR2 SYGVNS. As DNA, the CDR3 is TGTGCCAGCACCACAGGGGGAAACTATAATTCACCCCTCCACTTT. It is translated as CASTTGGNYNSPLHF. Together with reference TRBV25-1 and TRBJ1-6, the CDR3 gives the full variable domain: EADIYQTPRYLVIGTGKKITLECSQTMGHDKMYWYQQDPGMELHLIHYSYGVNSTEKGDLSSESTVSRIRTEHFPLTLESARPSHTSQYLCASTTGGNYNSPLHFGNGTRLTVT.

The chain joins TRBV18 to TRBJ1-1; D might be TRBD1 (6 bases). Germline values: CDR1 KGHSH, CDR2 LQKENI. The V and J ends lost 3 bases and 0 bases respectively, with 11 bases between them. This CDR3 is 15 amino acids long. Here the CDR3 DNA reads TGTGCCAGCTCACCGCGACAGGCCCTGAACACTGAAGCTTTCTTT. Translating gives CASSPRQALNTEAFF.

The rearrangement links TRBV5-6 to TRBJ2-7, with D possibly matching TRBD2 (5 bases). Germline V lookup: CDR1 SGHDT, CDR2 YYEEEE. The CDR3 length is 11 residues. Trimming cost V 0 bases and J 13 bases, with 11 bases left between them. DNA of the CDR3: TGTGCCAGCAGCTTGGGAGGGCCATTTTACTTC. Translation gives CASSLGGPFYF. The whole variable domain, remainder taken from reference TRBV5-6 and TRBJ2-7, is DAGVTQSPTHLIKTRGQQVTLRCSPKSGHDTVSWYQQALGQGPQFIFQYYEEEERQRGNFPDRFSGHQFPNYSSELNVNALLLGDSALYLCASSLGGPFYFGPGTRLTVT.

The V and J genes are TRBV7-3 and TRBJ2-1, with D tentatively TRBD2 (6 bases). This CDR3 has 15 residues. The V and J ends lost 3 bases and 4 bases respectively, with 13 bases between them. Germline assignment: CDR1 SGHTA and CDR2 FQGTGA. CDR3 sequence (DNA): TGTGCCAGCAGCTTCAAAGCGGGTCCGTACAATGAGCAGTTCTTC. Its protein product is CASSFKAGPYNEQFF. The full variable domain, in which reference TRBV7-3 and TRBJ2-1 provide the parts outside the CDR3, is GAGVSQTPSNKVTEKGKYVELRCDPISGHTALYWYRQSLGQGPEFLIYFQGTGAADDSGLPNDRFFAVRPEGSVSTLKIQRTERGDSAVYLCASSFKAGPYNEQFFGPGTRLTVL.

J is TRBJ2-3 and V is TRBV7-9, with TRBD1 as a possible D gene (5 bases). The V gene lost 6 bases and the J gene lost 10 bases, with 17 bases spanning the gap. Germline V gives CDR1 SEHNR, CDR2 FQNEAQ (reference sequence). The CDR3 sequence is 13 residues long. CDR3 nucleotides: TGTGCCAGCAGATTGACGGTCCAGGGATCGCAGTATTTT. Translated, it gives CASRLTVQGSQYF.

CDR3: CASSLSGGRVVGYTF. The CDR3 DNA reads TGTGCCAGCAGCTTAAGTGGGGGCAGGGTCGTGGGCTACACCTTC. J is TRBJ1-2 and V is TRBV7-9; a weak D match, TRBD1 (6 bases). The length of the CDR3 is 15 residues. Trimming took 2 bases from V and 8 from J, leaving 18 bases between them. Germline loops: CDR1 SEHNR, CDR2 FQNEAQ (reference sequence).